A single sample gave rise to the 6 T cell receptor beta chains below, sequenced in a study of identifying expanded T cells in peripheral blood. Using immunoSEQ multiplex PCR, the repertoire was profiled, and TCRdb retains in-frame clones only, with some absent. Here the sample spans about 110,000 clones, 85% to 90% being singletons. What was sequenced was blood. The receptors were gathered from a person between 18 and 75 years old in good health.

The J gene is TRBJ1-5, the V gene TRBV6-6; D is unclear. Germline CDR1 and CDR2: MNHNY and SVGAGI (reference sequence). Trimming pared 3 bases from V and 4 bases from J, leaving 10 bases between. The CDR3 has 14 residues. CDR3 in amino acids: CASSYPEANQPQHF. CDR3 nucleotide sequence: TGTGCCAGCAGTTATCCGGAGGCGAATCAGCCCCAGCATTTT.

The chain recombines TRBV6-1 with TRBJ1-2, with unresolved D. V was shortened by 0 bases and J by 0 bases, with 11 bases between the two germline ends. Germline lookup yields CDR1 MNHNS and CDR2 SASEGT. The CDR3 consists of 16 residues. The CDR3 loop reads CASSEAYTVANYGYTF. Written as DNA, the CDR3 is TGTGCCAGCAGTGAAGCCTATACGGTTGCTAACTATGGCTACACCTTC.

This clone occurred a few times. The rearrangement uses TRBV7-2 and TRBJ1-5; no firm D call. V lost 0 bases to trimming and J lost 1 base, with 7 bases between them. The CDR3 spans 15 residues. Germline values: CDR1 SGHTA, CDR2 FQGNSA. The CDR3 DNA sequence: TGTGCCAGCAGCTTAGCCGGCTGGAGCAATCAGCCCCAGCATTTT. This gives the protein CASSLAGWSNQPQHF.

The J gene is TRBJ1-5, the V gene TRBV6-6; unclear D gene. Germline CDR1 and CDR2: MNHNY and SVGAGI (reference sequence). The CDR3 contains 15 residues. V was clipped by 11 bases and J by 0 bases, with 17 bases between them. CDR3 sequence: CAATGRTYSNQPQHF. The CDR3 DNA reads as TGTGCCGCAACCGGGAGAACTTATAGCAATCAGCCCCAGCATTTT.

V is TRBV2 and J is TRBJ2-1, with TRBD2 matching 13 bases. The V and J ends lost 8 bases and 3 bases, in that order; junction bases with no gene match: 4. CDR1 is SNHLY and CDR2 is FYNNEI in the germline V gene. The CDR3 is 15 residues long. CDR3 region: CASRLAGGVYNEQFF. In nucleotides, the CDR3 is TGTGCCAGCCGACTAGCGGGGGGAGTCTACAATGAGCAGTTCTTC.

The rearrangement uses TRBV28 and TRBJ1-5; a weak D match, TRBD1 (5 bases). The V gene's germline CDR1 is MDHEN and CDR2 SYDVKM. The CDR3 contains 18 residues. Trimming took off 2 bases at V and 2 bases at J, with 19 bases between the two ends. The CDR3 reads CASSLAAGWIQRNQPQHF. The CDR3 bases are TGTGCCAGCAGTTTAGCGGCAGGGTGGATCCAACGCAATCAGCCCCAGCATTTT.